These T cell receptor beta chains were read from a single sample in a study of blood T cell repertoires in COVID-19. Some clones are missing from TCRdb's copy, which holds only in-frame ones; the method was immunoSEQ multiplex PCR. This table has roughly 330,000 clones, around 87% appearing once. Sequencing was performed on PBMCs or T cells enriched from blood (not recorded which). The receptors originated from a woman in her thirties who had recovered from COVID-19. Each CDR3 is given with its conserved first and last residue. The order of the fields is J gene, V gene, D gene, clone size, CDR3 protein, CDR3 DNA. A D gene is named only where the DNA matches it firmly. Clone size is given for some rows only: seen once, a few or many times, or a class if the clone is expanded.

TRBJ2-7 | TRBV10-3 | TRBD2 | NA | CAPQGVGGGGGEQYF | TGTGCCCCCCAAGGAGTAGGCGGGGGGGGCGGGGAGCAGTACTTC
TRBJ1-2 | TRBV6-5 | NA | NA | CASVSQGLSGYGYTF | TGTGCCAGCGTGTCACAGGGCTTAAGTGGCTATGGCTACACCTTC
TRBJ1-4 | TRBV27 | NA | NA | CASSLGLGVEKLFF | TGTGCCAGCAGTCTAGGACTTGGGGTTGAAAAACTGTTTTTT
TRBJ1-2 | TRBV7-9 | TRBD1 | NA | CASSLGQGIEGYTF | TGTGCCAGCAGCTTAGGACAGGGGATTGAAGGCTACACCTTC
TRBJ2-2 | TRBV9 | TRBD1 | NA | CASSTHRGVNTGELFF | TGTGCCAGCAGCACCCACAGGGGCGTGAACACCGGGGAGCTGTTTTTT
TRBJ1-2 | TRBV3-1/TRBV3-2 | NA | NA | CASSQRQVDYGYTF | TGTGCCAGCAGCCAGAGACAGGTGGACTATGGCTACACCTTC
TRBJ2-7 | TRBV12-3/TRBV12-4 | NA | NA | CASSAGSYEQYF | TGTGCCAGCAGTGCAGGGTCCTACGAGCAGTACTTC
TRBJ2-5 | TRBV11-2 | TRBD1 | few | CASSFRGLSETQYF | TGTGCCAGCAGCTTCAGGGGGCTTAGCGAGACCCAGTACTTC
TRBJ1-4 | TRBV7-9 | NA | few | CASSLSSVEKLFF | TGTGCCAGCAGCTTGAGTTCGGTTGAAAAACTGTTTTTT
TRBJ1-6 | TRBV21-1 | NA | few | CASSEGTGTYNSPLHF | TGTGCCAGCAGCGAAGGGACCGGGACCTATAATTCACCCCTCCACTTT
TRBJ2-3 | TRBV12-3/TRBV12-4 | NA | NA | CASQGDLTDTQYF | TGTGCCAGCCAAGGGGATCTCACAGATACGCAGTATTTT
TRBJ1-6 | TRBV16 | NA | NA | CASSQRGDSPLHF | TGTGCCAGCAGCCAACGCGGGGATTCACCCCTCCACTTT
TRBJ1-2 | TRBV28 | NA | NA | CASSSGGVGYGYTF | TGTGCCAGCAGTTCCGGCGGGGTCGGCTATGGCTACACCTTC
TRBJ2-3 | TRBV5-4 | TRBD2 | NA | CASSLGGGAPDTQYF | TGTGCCAGCAGCTTGGGCGGGGGGGCCCCAGATACGCAGTATTTT
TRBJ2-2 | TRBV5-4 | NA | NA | CASSLDQGGTGELFF | TGTGCCAGCAGCTTGGACCAGGGCGGCACCGGGGAGCTGTTTTTT
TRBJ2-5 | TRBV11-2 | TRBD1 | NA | CASSDTGAAQYF | TGTGCCAGCAGCGATACAGGGGCCGCCCAGTACTTC
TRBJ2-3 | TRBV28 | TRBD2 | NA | CASRPQGLAGYTDTQYF | TGTGCCAGCAGACCACAGGGACTAGCGGGGTACACAGATACGCAGTATTTT
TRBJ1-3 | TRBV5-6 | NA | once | CASSPDFSSGNTIYF | TGTGCCAGCAGCCCGGACTTCTCCTCTGGAAACACCATATATTTT
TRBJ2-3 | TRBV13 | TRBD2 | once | CASSIEGLAGGPGTDTQYF | TGTGCCAGCAGCATAGAGGGCCTAGCGGGGGGGCCGGGCACAGATACGCAGTATTTT
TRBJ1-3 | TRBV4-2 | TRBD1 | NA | CASSQDLRTGTSTIYF | TGTGCCAGCAGCCAAGATCTTAGGACAGGGACTTCGACCATATATTTT
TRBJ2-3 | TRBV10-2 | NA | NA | CASSESASTDTQYF | TGCGCCAGCAGTGAGTCAGCTAGCACAGATACGCAGTATTTT
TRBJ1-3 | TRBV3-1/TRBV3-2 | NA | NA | CASSQEGAGNTIYF | TGTGCCAGCAGCCAAGAGGGGGCGGGAAACACCATATATTTT
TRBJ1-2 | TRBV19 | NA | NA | CASSIAPGDLYGYTF | TGTGCCAGTAGTATAGCTCCGGGGGATCTCTATGGCTACACCTTC
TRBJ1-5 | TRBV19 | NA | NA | CASSPGRQERIQPQHF | TGTGCCAGTAGCCCGGGACGACAGGAGAGGATTCAGCCCCAGCATTTT
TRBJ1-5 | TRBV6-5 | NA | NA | CASSTGLYNQPQHF | TGTGCCAGCAGCACGGGACTCTACAATCAGCCCCAGCATTTT
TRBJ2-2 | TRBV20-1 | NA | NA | CSASINLFGELFF | TGCAGTGCTAGTATAAATCTTTTCGGGGAGCTGTTTTTT
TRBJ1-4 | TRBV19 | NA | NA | CASSIILAGDEKLFF | TGTGCCAGTAGTATAATTTTGGCAGGTGATGAAAAACTGTTTTTT
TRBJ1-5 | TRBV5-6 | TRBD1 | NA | CASSLGTGWKHF | TGTGCCAGCAGCTTGGGGACAGGTTGGAAGCATTTT
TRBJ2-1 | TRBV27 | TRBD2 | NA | CASGAGGIYNEQFF | TGTGCCAGCGGTGCCGGGGGGATATACAATGAGCAGTTCTTC
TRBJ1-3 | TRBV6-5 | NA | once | CASGSSGNTIYF | TGTGCCAGTGGGAGCTCTGGAAACACCATATATTTT
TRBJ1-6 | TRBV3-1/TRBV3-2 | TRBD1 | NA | CASSQEFGGTGSSSPLHF | TGTGCCAGCAGCCAAGAATTTGGTGGGACAGGATCATCCTCACCCCTCCACTTT
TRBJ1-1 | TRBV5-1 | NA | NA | CASSPGGAEAFF | TGCGCCAGCTCCCCCGGAGGTGCTGAAGCTTTCTTT
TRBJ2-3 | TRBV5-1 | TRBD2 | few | CASAGGTSTDTQYF | TGCGCCAGCGCGGGGGGGACGAGCACAGATACGCAGTATTTT
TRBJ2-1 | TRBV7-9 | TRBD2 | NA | CASSLAWGEGIRSYNEQFF | TGTGCCAGCAGCTTAGCGTGGGGGGAGGGGATAAGGTCCTACAATGAGCAGTTCTTC
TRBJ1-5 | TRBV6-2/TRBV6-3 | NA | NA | CASSSTHRGTLNQPQHF | TGTGCCAGCAGTTCGACCCACCGCGGGACCCTCAATCAGCCCCAGCATTTT
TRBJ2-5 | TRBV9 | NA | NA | CASSRTRGETQYF | TGTGCCAGCAGCAGGACTCGTGGAGAGACCCAGTACTTC
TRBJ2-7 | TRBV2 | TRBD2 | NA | CASSVAERGGSYEQYF | TGTGCCAGCAGTGTGGCGGAGCGGGGGGGCTCCTACGAGCAGTACTTC
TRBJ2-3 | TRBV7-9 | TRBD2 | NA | CASSSPFSGGFEDTQYF | TGTGCCAGCAGCTCTCCCTTTAGCGGGGGTTTCGAAGATACGCAGTATTTT
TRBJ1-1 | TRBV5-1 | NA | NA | CASSLDGFGTEAFF | TGCGCCAGCAGCTTGGACGGGTTTGGCACTGAAGCTTTCTTT
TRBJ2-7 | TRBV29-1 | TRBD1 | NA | CSVEKGGGEQYF | TGCAGCGTTGAAAAAGGGGGCGGCGAGCAGTACTTC
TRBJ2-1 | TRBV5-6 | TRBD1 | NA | CASSVLGTENNEQFF | TGTGCCAGCAGCGTGCTTGGGACAGAGAACAATGAGCAGTTCTTC
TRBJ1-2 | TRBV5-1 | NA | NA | CASSLDPGLLYGYTF | TGCGCCAGCAGCTTGGATCCAGGGTTACTCTATGGCTACACCTTC
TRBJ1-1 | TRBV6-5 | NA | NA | CASSYSLLNTEAFF | TGTGCCAGCAGTTATAGCCTGTTGAACACTGAAGCTTTCTTT
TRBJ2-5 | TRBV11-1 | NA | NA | CASSPDPGLETQYF | TGTGCCAGCAGCCCTGACCCGGGGTTAGAGACCCAGTACTTC
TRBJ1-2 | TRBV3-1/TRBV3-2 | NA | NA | CASSRPGGFWGYTF | TGTGCCAGCAGCCGCCCTGGAGGGTTTTGGGGCTACACCTTC
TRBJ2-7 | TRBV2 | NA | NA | CASRGTAREQYF | TGTGCCAGCAGGGGGACTGCCAGGGAGCAGTACTTC
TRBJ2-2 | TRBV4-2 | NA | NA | CASSQGGARTGELFF | TGTGCCAGCAGCCAGGGGGGGGCGCGAACCGGGGAGCTGTTTTTT
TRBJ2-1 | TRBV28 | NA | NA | CASSSPGDEDSNEQFF | TGTGCCAGCAGTTCCCCAGGGGATGAGGATTCCAATGAGCAGTTCTTC
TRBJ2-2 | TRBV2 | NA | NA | CASSPQTTGELFF | TGTGCCAGCAGCCCACAGACCACCGGGGAGCTGTTTTTT
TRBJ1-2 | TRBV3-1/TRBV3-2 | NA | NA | CASSPAAVIYGYTF | TGTGCCAGCAGCCCCGCTGCGGTGATTTATGGCTACACCTTC
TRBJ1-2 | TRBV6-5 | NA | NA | CASNPGHLNYGYTF | TGTGCCAGCAATCCGGGACACCTAAACTATGGCTACACCTTC
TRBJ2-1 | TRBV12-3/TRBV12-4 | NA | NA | CASTATVFNEQFF | TGTGCCAGCACCGCGACAGTTTTCAATGAGCAGTTCTTC
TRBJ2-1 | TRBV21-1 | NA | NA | CASSTFWTGGNYNEQFF | TGTGCCAGCAGCACATTTTGGACAGGGGGAAACTACAATGAGCAGTTCTTC
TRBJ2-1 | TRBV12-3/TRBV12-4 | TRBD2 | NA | CASSLYGGEGQFF | TGTGCCAGCAGTTTGTACGGGGGGGAGGGGCAGTTCTTC